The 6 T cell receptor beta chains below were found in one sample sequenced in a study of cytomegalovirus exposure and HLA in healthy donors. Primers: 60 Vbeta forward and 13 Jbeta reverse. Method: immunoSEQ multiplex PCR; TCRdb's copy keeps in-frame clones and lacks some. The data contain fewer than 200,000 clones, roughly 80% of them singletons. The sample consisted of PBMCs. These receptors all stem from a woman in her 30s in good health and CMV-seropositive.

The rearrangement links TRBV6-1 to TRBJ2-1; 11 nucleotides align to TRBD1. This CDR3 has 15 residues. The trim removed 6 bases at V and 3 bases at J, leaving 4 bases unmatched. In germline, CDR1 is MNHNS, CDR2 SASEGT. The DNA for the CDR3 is TGTGCCAGCAGCGGACAGGGGGCGGACTACAATGAGCAGTTCTTC. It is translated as CASSGQGADYNEQFF.

The CDR3 DNA reads as TGTGCCAGCAGCTCGAACAGGGGCACTGAAGCTTTCTTT. Translated, it gives CASSSNRGTEAFF. The rearrangement links TRBV7-8 to TRBJ1-1, with 7 bases lining up with TRBD1. V gave up 4 bases and J gave up 4 bases; unmatched junction bases: 3. Germline CDR1 reads SGHVS; CDR2 reads FQNEAQ. The CDR3 runs to 13 residues.

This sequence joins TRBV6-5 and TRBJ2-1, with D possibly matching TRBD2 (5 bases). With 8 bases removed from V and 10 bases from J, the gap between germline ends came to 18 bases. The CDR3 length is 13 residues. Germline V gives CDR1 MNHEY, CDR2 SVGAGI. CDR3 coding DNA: TGTGCCAGCCGCGGAAGCGGCCCCCAAGAGCAGTTCTTC. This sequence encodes CASRGSGPQEQFF.

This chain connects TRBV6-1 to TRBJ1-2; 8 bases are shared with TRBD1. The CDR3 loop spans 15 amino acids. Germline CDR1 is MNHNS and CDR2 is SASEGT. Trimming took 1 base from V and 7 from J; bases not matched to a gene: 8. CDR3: CASSEVAGGGCGYTF. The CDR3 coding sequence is TGTGCCAGCAGTGAAGTGGCAGGGGGCGGCTGTGGCTACACCTTC.

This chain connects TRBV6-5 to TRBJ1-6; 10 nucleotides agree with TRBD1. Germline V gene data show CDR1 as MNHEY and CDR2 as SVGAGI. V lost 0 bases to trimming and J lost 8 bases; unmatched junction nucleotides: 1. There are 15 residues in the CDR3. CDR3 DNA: TGTGCCAGCAGTTACTCTGGGACAGGGGATTCACCCCTCCACTTT. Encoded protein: CASSYSGTGDSPLHF.

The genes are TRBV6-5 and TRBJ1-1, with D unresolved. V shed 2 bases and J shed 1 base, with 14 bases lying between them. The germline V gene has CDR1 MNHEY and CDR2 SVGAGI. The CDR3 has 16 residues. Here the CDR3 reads CASSYRDPRENTEAFF. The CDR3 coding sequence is TGTGCCAGCAGTTACCGAGATCCCCGGGAGAACACTGAAGCTTTCTTT.